A selection of T cell receptor beta chains follows, all from one sample in a study of cytomegalovirus exposure and HLA in healthy donors. This table comes from immunoSEQ multiplex PCR, and its TCRdb copy is limited to in-frame clones, with some not included. Among roughly 190,000 clones, 65% to 85% were seen once, and the ten largest hold roughly 1.6%. Sequencing was done on a sample of PBMCs. These receptors were obtained from a woman aged 18 to 35 in good health and CMV-seronegative. Both conserved end residues are part of each CDR3. Fields, in order: D gene, V gene, J gene, clone size, CDR3 protein, CDR3 DNA. D genes are given only for firm matches. Clone sizes are given selectively: once, few, many, or a class where the clone is expanded.

d_call: TRBD1
v_call: TRBV5-8
j_call: TRBJ1-2
clone_size: .
cdr3_aa: CASSRDRRYGYTF
cdr3_nt: TGTGCCAGCAGCCGGGACAGAAGATATGGCTACACCTTC

d_call: TRBD2
v_call: TRBV7-9
j_call: TRBJ2-1
clone_size: few
cdr3_aa: CASSPSGRAFSGNEQFF
cdr3_nt: TGTGCCAGCAGCCCTAGCGGGAGGGCCTTTAGTGGTAATGAGCAGTTCTTC

d_call: TRBD1
v_call: TRBV28
j_call: TRBJ1-1
clone_size: .
cdr3_aa: CASEFSAGTGTNTEAFF
cdr3_nt: TGTGCCAGCGAGTTTTCCGCCGGGACAGGGACGAACACTGAAGCTTTCTTT

d_call: TRBD2
v_call: TRBV9
j_call: TRBJ2-7
clone_size: .
cdr3_aa: CASSLTSGPYEQYF
cdr3_nt: TGTGCCAGCAGCCTCACTAGCGGACCCTACGAGCAGTACTTC

d_call: .
v_call: TRBV5-1
j_call: TRBJ2-7
clone_size: .
cdr3_aa: CASSLGLASNYEQYF
cdr3_nt: TGCGCCAGCAGCTTAGGACTCGCATCAAACTACGAGCAGTACTTC

d_call: .
v_call: TRBV7-9
j_call: TRBJ2-7
clone_size: .
cdr3_aa: CASSWDTVGYEQYF
cdr3_nt: TGTGCCAGCAGCTGGGACACTGTGGGCTACGAGCAGTACTTC

d_call: .
v_call: TRBV19
j_call: TRBJ2-2
clone_size: .
cdr3_aa: CASHRQALDTGELFF
cdr3_nt: TGTGCCAGCCACCGGCAAGCCCTAGACACCGGGGAGCTGTTTTTT

d_call: TRBD1
v_call: TRBV29-1
j_call: TRBJ2-1
clone_size: .
cdr3_aa: CSDRQGNEQFF
cdr3_nt: TGCAGCGACCGACAGGGTAATGAGCAGTTCTTC

d_call: TRBD1
v_call: TRBV6-5
j_call: TRBJ1-2
clone_size: .
cdr3_aa: CASGGDRVWNGYTF
cdr3_nt: TGTGCCAGCGGTGGGGACAGGGTTTGGAATGGCTACACCTTC

d_call: TRBD2
v_call: TRBV7-9
j_call: TRBJ2-7
clone_size: .
cdr3_aa: CASSLVAGEAHSYEQYF
cdr3_nt: TGTGCCAGCAGCTTAGTAGCGGGAGAGGCTCACTCCTACGAGCAGTACTTC

d_call: .
v_call: TRBV6-1
j_call: TRBJ1-2
clone_size: once
cdr3_aa: CASGQDMTGYTF
cdr3_nt: TGTGCCAGCGGCCAGGACATGACTGGCTACACCTTC

d_call: .
v_call: TRBV23-1
j_call: TRBJ1-2
clone_size: once
cdr3_aa: CASSPPPGYGYTF
cdr3_nt: TGCGCCAGCAGCCCCCCCCCAGGGTATGGCTACACCTTC

d_call: TRBD2
v_call: TRBV29-1
j_call: TRBJ2-5
clone_size: .
cdr3_aa: CSVEGGLAGGGVETQYF
cdr3_nt: TGCAGCGTTGAAGGGGGACTAGCGGGGGGTGGCGTGGAGACCCAGTACTTC

d_call: .
v_call: TRBV19
j_call: TRBJ2-5
clone_size: .
cdr3_aa: CASSIDVVGRGEETQYF
cdr3_nt: TGTGCCAGTAGTATAGATGTAGTAGGCAGGGGAGAAGAGACCCAGTACTTC

d_call: .
v_call: TRBV6-5
j_call: TRBJ1-2
clone_size: .
cdr3_aa: CASSSIGIRDGYTF
cdr3_nt: TGTGCCAGCAGTTCCATAGGAATCAGGGATGGCTACACCTTC

d_call: .
v_call: TRBV4-2
j_call: TRBJ2-7
clone_size: few
cdr3_aa: CASSQESTGPQYF
cdr3_nt: TGTGCCAGCAGCCAGGAGTCGACAGGCCCGCAGTACTTC

d_call: TRBD1
v_call: TRBV11-2
j_call: TRBJ2-3
clone_size: .
cdr3_aa: CASSSVQGKSADTQYF
cdr3_nt: TGTGCCAGCAGCTCAGTACAGGGGAAGAGCGCAGATACGCAGTATTTT

d_call: TRBD1
v_call: TRBV2
j_call: TRBJ1-1
clone_size: .
cdr3_aa: CASRKDRVNTEAFF
cdr3_nt: TGTGCCAGCAGAAAAGACAGGGTGAACACTGAAGCTTTCTTT

d_call: .
v_call: TRBV6-6
j_call: TRBJ2-7
clone_size: once
cdr3_aa: CASNVVPDKTYEQYF
cdr3_nt: TGTGCCAGCAATGTGGTCCCGGACAAAACCTACGAGCAGTACTTC

d_call: .
v_call: TRBV6-6
j_call: TRBJ2-1
clone_size: few
cdr3_aa: CASAPRKGRLYNEQFF
cdr3_nt: TGTGCCAGCGCCCCAAGAAAGGGGAGGTTGTACAATGAGCAGTTCTTC

d_call: TRBD2
v_call: TRBV9
j_call: TRBJ2-7
clone_size: .
cdr3_aa: CASSVAVAGGYEQYF
cdr3_nt: TGTGCCAGCAGCGTAGCTGTAGCGGGGGGCTACGAGCAGTACTTC

d_call: .
v_call: TRBV2
j_call: TRBJ1-4
clone_size: .
cdr3_aa: CASSRGIPNEKLFF
cdr3_nt: TGTGCCAGCAGTAGGGGGATTCCTAATGAAAAACTGTTTTTT